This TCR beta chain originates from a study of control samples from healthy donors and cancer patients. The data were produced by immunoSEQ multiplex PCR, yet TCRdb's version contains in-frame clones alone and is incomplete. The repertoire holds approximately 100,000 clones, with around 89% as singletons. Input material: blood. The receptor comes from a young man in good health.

Here the CDR3 DNA reads TGTGCCAGCTCACCAGCTAGGGGCAACTATGGCTACACCTTC. Protein product: CASSPARGNYGYTF. The V and J genes are TRBV18 and TRBJ1-2; possible D gene TRBD1, 5 bases. This CDR3 is built from 14 residues. Germline values: CDR1 KGHSH, CDR2 LQKENI. V gave up 2 bases and J gave up 2 bases, with 9 bases separating them.